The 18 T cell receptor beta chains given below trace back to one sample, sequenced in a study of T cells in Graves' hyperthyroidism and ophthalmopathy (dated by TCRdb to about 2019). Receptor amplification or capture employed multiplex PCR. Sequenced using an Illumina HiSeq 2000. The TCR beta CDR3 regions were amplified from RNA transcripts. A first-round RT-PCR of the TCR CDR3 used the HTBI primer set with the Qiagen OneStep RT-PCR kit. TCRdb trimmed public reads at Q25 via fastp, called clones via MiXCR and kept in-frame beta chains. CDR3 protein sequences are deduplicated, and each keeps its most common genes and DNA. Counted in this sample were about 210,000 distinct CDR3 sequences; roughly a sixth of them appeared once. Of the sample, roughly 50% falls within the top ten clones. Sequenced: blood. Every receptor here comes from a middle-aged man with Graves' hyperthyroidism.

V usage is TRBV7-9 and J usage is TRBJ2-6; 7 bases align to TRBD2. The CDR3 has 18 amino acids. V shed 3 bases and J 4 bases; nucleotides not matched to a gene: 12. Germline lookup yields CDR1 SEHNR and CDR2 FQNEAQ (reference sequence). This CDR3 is CASSFPERDYSGANVLTF. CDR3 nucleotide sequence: TGTGCCAGCAGCTTTCCGGAGCGGGATTATTCCGGGGCCAACGTCCTGACTTTC. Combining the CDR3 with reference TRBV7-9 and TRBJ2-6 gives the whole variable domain DTGVSQNPRHKITKRGQNVTFRCDPISEHNRLYWYRQTLGQGPEFLTYFQNEAQLEKSRLLSDRFSAERPKGSFSTLEIQRTEQGDSAMYLCASSFPERDYSGANVLTFGAGSRLTVL.

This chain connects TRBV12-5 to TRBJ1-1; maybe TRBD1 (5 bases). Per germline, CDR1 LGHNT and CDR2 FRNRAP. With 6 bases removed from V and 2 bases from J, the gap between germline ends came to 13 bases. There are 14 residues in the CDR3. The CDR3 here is CASGSGTVNTEAFF. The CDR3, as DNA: TGTGCTAGTGGAAGCGGGACTGTAAACACTGAAGCTTTCTTT.

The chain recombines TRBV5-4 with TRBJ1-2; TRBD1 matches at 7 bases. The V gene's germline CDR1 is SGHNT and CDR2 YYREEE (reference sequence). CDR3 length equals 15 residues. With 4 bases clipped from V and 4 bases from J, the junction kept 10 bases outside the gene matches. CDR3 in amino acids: CASSQNRGFGYGYTF. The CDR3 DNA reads TGTGCCAGCAGCCAGAACAGGGGTTTCGGCTATGGCTACACCTTC.

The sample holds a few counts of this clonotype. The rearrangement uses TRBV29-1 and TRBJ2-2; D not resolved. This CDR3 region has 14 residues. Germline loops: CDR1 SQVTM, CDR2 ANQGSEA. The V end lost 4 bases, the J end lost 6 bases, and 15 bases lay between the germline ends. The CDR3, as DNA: TGCAGCGTTGCCTCCTACGCCAGCTCCGGGGAGCTGTTTTTT. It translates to CSVASYASSGELFF.

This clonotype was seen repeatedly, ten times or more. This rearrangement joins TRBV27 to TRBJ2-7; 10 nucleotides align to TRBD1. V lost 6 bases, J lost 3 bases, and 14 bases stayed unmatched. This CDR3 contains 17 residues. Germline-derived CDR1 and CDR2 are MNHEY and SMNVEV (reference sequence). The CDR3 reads CASSGFHRDRGDYEQYF. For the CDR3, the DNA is TGTGCCAGCAGCGGCTTCCACCGGGACAGGGGAGACTACGAGCAGTACTTC.

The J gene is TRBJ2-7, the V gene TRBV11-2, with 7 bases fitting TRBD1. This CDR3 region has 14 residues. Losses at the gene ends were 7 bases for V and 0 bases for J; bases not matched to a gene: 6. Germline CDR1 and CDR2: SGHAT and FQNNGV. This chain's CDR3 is CASKKGQYSYEQYF. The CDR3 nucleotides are TGTGCCAGCAAAAAGGGACAGTACTCCTACGAGCAGTACTTC.

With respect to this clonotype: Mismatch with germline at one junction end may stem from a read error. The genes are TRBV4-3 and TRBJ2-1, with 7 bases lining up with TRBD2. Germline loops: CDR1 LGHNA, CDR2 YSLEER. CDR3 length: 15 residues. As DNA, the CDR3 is TGCGTCAGCAGACCCGGACTAGTGACCACCAATGAGCAGTTCTTC. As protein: CVSRPGLVTTNEQFF.

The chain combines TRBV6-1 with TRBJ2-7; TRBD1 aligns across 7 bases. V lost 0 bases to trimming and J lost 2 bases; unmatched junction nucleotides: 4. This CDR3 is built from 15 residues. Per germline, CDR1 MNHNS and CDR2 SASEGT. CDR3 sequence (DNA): TGTGCCAGCAGTGAAGCCGGGACAGCGGCCTACGAGCAGTACTTC. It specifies CASSEAGTAAYEQYF.

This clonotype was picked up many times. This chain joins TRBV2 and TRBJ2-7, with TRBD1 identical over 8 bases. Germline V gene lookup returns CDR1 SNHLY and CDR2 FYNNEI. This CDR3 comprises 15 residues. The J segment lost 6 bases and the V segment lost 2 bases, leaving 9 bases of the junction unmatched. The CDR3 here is CASSERYQGASEQYF. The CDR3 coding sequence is TGTGCCAGCAGTGAAAGGTACCAGGGGGCCTCCGAGCAGTACTTC.

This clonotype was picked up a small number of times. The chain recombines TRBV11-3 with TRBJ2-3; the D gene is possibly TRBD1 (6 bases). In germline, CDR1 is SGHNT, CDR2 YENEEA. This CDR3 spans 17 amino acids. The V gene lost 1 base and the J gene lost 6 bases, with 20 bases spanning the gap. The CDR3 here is CASSLVSGQYTADTQYF. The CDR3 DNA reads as TGTGCCAGCAGCTTAGTTTCCGGACAGTATACCGCTGATACGCAGTATTTT.

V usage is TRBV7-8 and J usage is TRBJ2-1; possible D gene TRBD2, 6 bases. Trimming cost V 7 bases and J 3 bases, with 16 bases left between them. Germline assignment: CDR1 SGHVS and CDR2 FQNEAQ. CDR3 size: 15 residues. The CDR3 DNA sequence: TGTGCCAGCACCGTCGGGGCGGGACTCTACAATGAGCAGTTCTTC. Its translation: CASTVGAGLYNEQFF. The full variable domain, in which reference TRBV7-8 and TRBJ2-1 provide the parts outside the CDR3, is GAGVSQSPRYKVAKRGQDVALRCDPISGHVSLFWYQQALGQGPEFLTYFQNEAQLDKSGLPSDRFFAERPEGSVSTLKIQRTQQEDSAVYLCASTVGAGLYNEQFFGPGTRLTVL.

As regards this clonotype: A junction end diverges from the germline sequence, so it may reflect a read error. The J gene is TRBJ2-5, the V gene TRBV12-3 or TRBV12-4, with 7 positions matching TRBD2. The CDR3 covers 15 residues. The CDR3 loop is CASSQPAGDWETQYF. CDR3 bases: TGCGCCAGCAGCCAACCCGCGGGGGACTGGGAGACCCAGTACTTC.

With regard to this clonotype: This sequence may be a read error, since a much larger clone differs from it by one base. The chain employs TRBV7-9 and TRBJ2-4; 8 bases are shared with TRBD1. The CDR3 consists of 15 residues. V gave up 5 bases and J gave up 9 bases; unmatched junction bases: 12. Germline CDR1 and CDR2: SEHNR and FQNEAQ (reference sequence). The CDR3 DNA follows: TGTGCCAGCAGCCCCACCTCCAGGACAGGGATCATTCAGTACTTC. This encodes CASSPTSRTGIIQYF.

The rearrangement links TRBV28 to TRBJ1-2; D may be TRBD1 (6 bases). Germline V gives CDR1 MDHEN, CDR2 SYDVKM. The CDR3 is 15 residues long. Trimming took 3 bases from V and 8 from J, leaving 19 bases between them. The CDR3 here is CASSLFGGRKYGYTF. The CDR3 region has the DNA TGTGCCAGCAGTTTGTTCGGGGGGCGCAAGTACGGCTACACCTTC.

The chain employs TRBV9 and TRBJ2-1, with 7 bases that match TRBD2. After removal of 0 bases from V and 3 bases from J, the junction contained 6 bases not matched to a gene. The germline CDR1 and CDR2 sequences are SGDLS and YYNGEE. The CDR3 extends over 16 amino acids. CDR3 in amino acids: CASSVDFGGSYNEQFF. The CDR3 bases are TGTGCCAGCAGCGTAGATTTTGGCGGGAGCTACAATGAGCAGTTCTTC.

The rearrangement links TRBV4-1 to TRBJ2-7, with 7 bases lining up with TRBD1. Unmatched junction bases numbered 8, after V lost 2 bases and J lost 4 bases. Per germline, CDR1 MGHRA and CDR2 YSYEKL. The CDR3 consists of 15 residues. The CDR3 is CASSQRTRGSYEQYF. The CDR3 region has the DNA TGCGCCAGCAGCCAACGGACCAGGGGGAGTTACGAGCAGTACTTC.

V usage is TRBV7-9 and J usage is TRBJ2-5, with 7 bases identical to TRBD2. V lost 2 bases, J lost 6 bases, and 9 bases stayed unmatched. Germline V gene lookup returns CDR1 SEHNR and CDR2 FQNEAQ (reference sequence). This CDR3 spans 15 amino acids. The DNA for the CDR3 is TGTGCCAGCAGCTTAAAGTGGGAGGGACGGAAGACCCAGTACTTC. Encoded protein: CASSLKWEGRKTQYF. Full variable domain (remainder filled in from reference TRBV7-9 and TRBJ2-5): DTGVSQNPRHKITKRGQNVTFRCDPISEHNRLYWYRQTLGQGPEFLTYFQNEAQLEKSRLLSDRFSAERPKGSFSTLEIQRTEQGDSAMYLCASSLKWEGRKTQYFGPGTRLLVL.

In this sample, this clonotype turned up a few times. The CDR3 DNA follows: TGCAGTGCTGGCTTAGCGGGAGCGTCGAATGAGCAGTTCTTC. As protein: CSAGLAGASNEQFF. The chain has TRBV20-1 and TRBJ2-1, with 9 positions matching TRBD2. The V and J ends lost 5 bases and 7 bases, in that order; junction bases with no gene match: 9. This CDR3 comprises 14 residues. The germline CDR1 and CDR2 sequences are DFQATT and SNEGSKA (reference sequence).